This entry lists 19 T cell receptor beta chains sequenced from one sample in a study of T cell responses to AZD1222 COVID-19 vaccine. Produced via immunoSEQ multiplex PCR; TCRdb's table is partial and in-frame only. The sample has around 180,000 clones, 94% seen once. The starting material was peripheral blood, obtained 28 days after the second AZD1222 dose. Receptors originate from an adult who received the AZD1222 COVID-19 vaccine.

V and J are TRBV18 and TRBJ1-1; D is possibly TRBD1 (5 bases). The CDR3 runs to 15 residues. Per germline, CDR1 KGHSH and CDR2 LQKENI. The germline V and J ends were trimmed by 2 bases and 5 bases, with 15 bases remaining between them. The CDR3 nucleotides read TGTGCCAGCTCACCATCTCGGCAGGGTACAACTGAAGCTTTCTTT. Translated: CASSPSRQGTTEAFF.

The chain carries TRBV7-2 and TRBJ2-7, with D possibly matching TRBD1 (6 bases). From germline, CDR1 is SGHTA and CDR2 FQGNSA. Deletions cut 5 bases from V and 3 bases from J, with 17 bases between. This CDR3 comprises 15 residues. The DNA of the CDR3 is TGTGCCAGCAGCCGCCAGGGGACCGGCTTCTACGAGCAGTACTTC. Translated: CASSRQGTGFYEQYF.

This clone was seen once. The chain carries TRBV19 and TRBJ1-3; the D gene is possibly TRBD1 (6 bases). There are 16 residues in the CDR3. Trimming cost V 3 bases and J 5 bases, with 17 bases left between them. CDR1 LNHDA and CDR2 SQIVND come from the germline V gene (reference sequence). The CDR3 region is CASSIPTGSGRNTIYF. Here the CDR3 DNA reads TGTGCCAGTAGTATCCCAACAGGGAGTGGAAGAAACACCATATATTTT.

This clone was seen a single time. The CDR3 sequence is CASRKTGVYTIYF. The CDR3 DNA reads TGTGCCAGCAGAAAGACAGGGGTTTACACCATATATTTT. This sequence joins TRBV28 and TRBJ1-3, with 8 bases that match TRBD1. Germline V CDR1 and CDR2: MDHEN, SYDVKM. Losses at the gene ends were 6 bases for V and 8 bases for J; bases not matched to a gene: 6. This CDR3 is 13 amino acids long.

The J gene is TRBJ1-6, the V gene TRBV20-1, with a tentative D call TRBD1 (6 bases). The V end was cut by 3 bases, the J end by 7 bases, with 10 bases between. The CDR3 covers 13 residues. The germline gives CDR1 DFQATT, CDR2 SNEGSKA (reference sequence). The CDR3 here is CSASRQGNSPLHF. CDR3 in DNA: TGCAGTGCTAGTAGGCAGGGGAATTCACCCCTCCACTTT.

The chain joins TRBV27 to TRBJ1-5; no firm D call. V lost 6 bases and J lost 6, with 12 bases in between. This CDR3 is built from 13 residues. CDR1 is MNHEY and CDR2 is SMNVEV in the germline V gene (reference sequence). The CDR3 sequence is CASSLGWGQPQHF. The CDR3 DNA reads TGTGCCAGCAGCCTAGGGTGGGGTCAGCCCCAGCATTTT.

The genes are TRBV5-6 and TRBJ1-6, with D perhaps matching TRBD1 (6 bases). Trimming left V 4 bases short and J 8 bases short, with 19 bases between. Per germline, CDR1 SGHDT and CDR2 YYEEEE. This CDR3 comprises 16 residues. CDR3 sequence reads: CASSDRLGGRDSPLHF. The CDR3 DNA is TGTGCCAGCAGCGATCGCCTTGGGGGGCGAGATTCACCCCTCCACTTT.

The CDR3 bases are TGTGCCAGCAGCTTGTACCTAGCGGGGGGGCCGGCAGATACGCAGTATTTT. This encodes CASSLYLAGGPADTQYF. The chain employs TRBV5-6 and TRBJ2-3, with 12 bases aligning to TRBD2. The CDR3 has 17 amino acids. V lost 1 base to trimming and J lost 4 bases; unmatched junction nucleotides: 7. In germline, CDR1 is SGHDT, CDR2 YYEEEE.

The chain has TRBV5-1 and TRBJ2-5, with TRBD1 matching over 8 bases. V dropped 5 bases and J dropped 2; count of bases not matched to a gene: 8. The CDR3 loop spans 15 amino acids. Germline V gene data show CDR1 as SGHRS and CDR2 as YFSETQ. The DNA for the CDR3 is TGCGCCAGCAGACTACTCGGGACAGGACAAGAGACCCAGTACTTC. The encoded protein is CASRLLGTGQETQYF.

The chain couples TRBV28 to TRBJ2-1, with 15 bases fitting TRBD2. The CDR3 is 19 amino acids. Germline CDR1 MDHEN, CDR2 SYDVKM. V shed 6 bases and J 0 bases; nucleotides not matched to a gene: 9. CDR3: CASRPPGTSGRSSYNEQFF. The CDR3, as DNA: TGTGCCAGCAGGCCACCGGGGACTAGCGGGAGGAGCTCCTACAATGAGCAGTTCTTC.

The chain is built from TRBV10-3 and TRBJ1-1; D not resolved. The CDR3 contains 13 residues. V was trimmed by 4 bases and J by 5 bases, leaving 11 bases between them. Germline-derived CDR1 and CDR2 are ENHRY and SYGVKD. For the CDR3, the DNA is TGTGCCATCAGTGGGCAGGAGGGAACTGAAGCTTTCTTT. Amino acids: CAISGQEGTEAFF.

This rearrangement joins TRBV3-1 (or the pseudogene TRBV3-2) to TRBJ2-5, with a possible D match to TRBD2 (5 bases). Germline V gives CDR1 LGHDT, CDR2 YNNKEL (reference sequence). The CDR3 loop spans 14 amino acids. Trimming removed 1 base at V and 2 bases at J, with 8 bases between. The CDR3, as DNA: TGTGCCAGCAGCCAAGCCGGGATACAAGAGACCCAGTACTTC. This translates into CASSQAGIQETQYF.

This clone occurred once. The rearrangement uses TRBV19 and TRBJ2-1; the D gene is possibly TRBD2 (6 bases). Trimming stripped 4 bases from V and 6 bases from J, with 13 bases between. Germline values: CDR1 LNHDA, CDR2 SQIVND (reference sequence). This CDR3 is built from 14 residues. This CDR3 reads CASSTRLEGNEQFF. The CDR3 DNA sequence: TGTGCCAGTAGTACGCGACTAGAAGGCAATGAGCAGTTCTTC.

The chain has TRBV4-1 and TRBJ2-5; D unresolved. Germline V gives CDR1 MGHRA, CDR2 YSYEKL. The CDR3 runs to 14 residues. The ends were cut back, 1 base at V and 5 bases at J, with 11 bases in the middle. The CDR3 nucleotides are TGCGCCAGCAGCCAAGGGTACGGTATGGAGACCCAGTACTTC. Protein sequence: CASSQGYGMETQYF.

The V and J genes are TRBV28 and TRBJ1-1, with TRBD1 matching over 8 bases. The CDR3 contains 14 residues. Germline-derived CDR1 and CDR2 are MDHEN and SYDVKM. With 3 bases clipped from V and 8 bases from J, the junction kept 8 bases outside the gene matches. DNA of the CDR3: TGTGCCAGCAGTTTGTTACCGGGACAGGTAGAAGCTTTCTTT. Protein product: CASSLLPGQVEAFF. Full variable domain (rest looked up from reference TRBV28 and TRBJ1-1): DVKVTQSSRYLVKRTGEKVFLECVQDMDHENMFWYRQDPGLGLRLIYFSYDVKMKEKGDIPEGYSVSREKKERFSLILESASTNQTSMYLCASSLLPGQVEAFFGQGTRLTVV.

The chain recombines TRBV19 with TRBJ1-1, with D unclear. The germline gives CDR1 LNHDA, CDR2 SQIVND (reference sequence). This CDR3 contains 14 residues. Trimming removed 5 bases at V and 1 base at J, with 11 bases between. CDR3 coding DNA: TGTGCCAGTAGTTGGGGTGTGGGGAACACTGAAGCTTTCTTT. Amino acid sequence: CASSWGVGNTEAFF.

The chain links TRBV5-1 to TRBJ1-1; TRBD1 aligns across 7 bases. Looked up from germline, CDR1 is SGHRS and CDR2 is YFSETQ. The CDR3 runs 14 residues. J gave up 4 bases and V 4 bases, and 7 bases lay outside the gene matches. CDR3 bases: TGCGCCAGCAGCGCCGAACAGGGGTTCACTGAAGCTTTCTTT. Translation gives CASSAEQGFTEAFF.

The chain combines TRBV19 with TRBJ1-6; D gene unclear. Germline values: CDR1 LNHDA, CDR2 SQIVND (reference sequence). The V end lost 5 bases, the J end lost 7 bases, and 15 bases lay between the germline ends. The CDR3 contains 15 residues. The CDR3 nucleotides read TGTGCCAGTAGTCCGGAGGTTCTGGGGAATTCACCCCTCCACTTT. This gives the protein CASSPEVLGNSPLHF.

V gene TRBV3-1 (or the pseudogene TRBV3-2) combines with J gene TRBJ2-1; D is possibly TRBD2 (5 bases). The germline gives CDR1 LGHDT, CDR2 YNNKEL (reference sequence). The CDR3 is 14 amino acids. The V end was cut by 1 base, the J end by 7 bases, with 11 bases between. CDR3 protein: CASSQGLRGNEQFF. In DNA form, the CDR3 reads TGTGCCAGCAGCCAAGGTCTACGGGGAAATGAGCAGTTCTTC.